The entry that follows covers one T cell receptor (beta chain) sequence. Clones were read by immunoSEQ multiplex PCR, and TCRdb kept only the in-frame ones, dropping some. This table has about 2,500,000 clones, approximately 90% appearing once. The source of the sample is a study of shared clonotypes between healthy human individuals. This CDR3 contains 14 residues. Germline-derived CDR1 and CDR2 are LNHDA and SQIVND (reference sequence). This receptor was identified in a man between 18 and 35 years old in good health. The sample consisted of naive CD4+ T cells sorted from blood. Noted subset: CD45RA+ positively selected. V and J are TRBV19 and TRBJ2-5; D not certain. CDR3 nucleotide sequence: TGTGCGGTGGGTGGTCCAGGACCCCAAGAGACCCAGTACTTC. Its protein is CAVGGPGPQETQYF.